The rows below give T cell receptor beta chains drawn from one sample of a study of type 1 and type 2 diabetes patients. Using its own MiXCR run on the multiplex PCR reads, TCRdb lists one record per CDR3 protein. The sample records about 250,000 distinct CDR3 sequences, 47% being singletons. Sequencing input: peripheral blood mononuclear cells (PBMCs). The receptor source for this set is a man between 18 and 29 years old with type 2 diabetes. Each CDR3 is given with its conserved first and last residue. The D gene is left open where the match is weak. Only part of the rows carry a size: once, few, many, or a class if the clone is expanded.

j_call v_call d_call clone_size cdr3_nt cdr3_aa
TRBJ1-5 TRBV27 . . TGTGCCAGCAGTTTCGCCGGGGGGGTTCATCAGCCCCAGCATTTT CASSFAGGVHQPQHF
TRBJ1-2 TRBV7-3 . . TGTGCCAGCAGCTCGCCGGGACGCGACAGTGGCTACACCTTC CASSSPGRDSGYTF
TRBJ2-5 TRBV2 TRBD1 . TGTGCCAGCAGTTTACCCCGGGACAGGGGTGAGACCCAGTACTTC CASSLPRDRGETQYF
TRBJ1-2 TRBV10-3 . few TGTGCCATCAGCGGGGGCCTGGAACAGTATGGCTACACCTTC CAISGGLEQYGYTF
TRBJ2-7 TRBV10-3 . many TGTGCCATCAGTGAGCGGGACCTCACCTACGAGCAGTACTTC CAISERDLTYEQYF
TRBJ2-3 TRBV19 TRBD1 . TGTGCCAGTACCCCAGGGTGGGTAGCGGACAGGGATTTTGCAGATACGCAGTATTTT CASTPGWVADRDFADTQYF
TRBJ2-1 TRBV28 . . TGTGCCAGCAGGGGACGGGGAAGGGGGGTTTACAATGAGCAGTTCTTC CASRGRGRGVYNEQFF
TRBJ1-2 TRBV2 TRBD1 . TGTGCCGGCACTACCCAGGGACAGTTCACCGATGGAGGCTACACCTTC CAGTTQGQFTDGGYTF
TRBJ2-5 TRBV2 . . TGTGCCAGCAGGGAAAGGGGCCAAGAGACCCAGTACTTC CASRERGQETQYF
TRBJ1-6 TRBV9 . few TGTGCCAGCAGCGTAGGAAACAATTCACCCCTCCACTTT CASSVGNNSPLHF
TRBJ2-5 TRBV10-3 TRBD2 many TGTGCCATCAGCGGTTACCCTAGCGGGGAAAAAGAGACCCAGTACTTC CAISGYPSGEKETQYF
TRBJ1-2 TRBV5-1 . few TGCGCCAGCAGCTTGGGGTCAGGGCTGGTTATGGCCTACACCTTC CASSLGSGLVMAYTF
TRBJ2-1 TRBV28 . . TGTGCCAGCGGAAGGGGGGGCCCGAACAATGAGCAGTTCTTC CASGRGGPNNEQFF
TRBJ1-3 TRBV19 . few TGTGCCAGTAGCGCAAGTACCTCTGGAAACACCATATATTTT CASSASTSGNTIYF
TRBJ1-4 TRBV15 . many TGTGCCACCAGCAGAGACCGCTTTAATGAAAAACTGTTTTTT CATSRDRFNEKLFF
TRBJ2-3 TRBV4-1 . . TGTGCCAGCAGCATGCCGGGGATGTTGGCAGATACGCAGTATTTT CASSMPGMLADTQYF
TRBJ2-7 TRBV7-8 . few TGTGCCAGCAGCCTCTCGACAGGAGCTGAGCAGTACTTC CASSLSTGAEQYF
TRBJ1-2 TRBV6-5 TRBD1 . TGTGCCAGCAGCGACGGACAGGCCTATGGCTACACCTTC CASSDGQAYGYTF
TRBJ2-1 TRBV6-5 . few TGTGCCAGCAGTTACCTTCCCGGGACAATCAATGAGCAGTTCTTC CASSYLPGTINEQFF
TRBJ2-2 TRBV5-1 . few TGCGCCAGCAGCTTGGTCGCGACTCCCTATACCGAGGAGCTGTTTTTT CASSLVATPYTEELFF
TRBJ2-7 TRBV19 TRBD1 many TGTGCCAGTAGTTGGGACAGCACCTACGAGCAGTACTTC CASSWDSTYEQYF
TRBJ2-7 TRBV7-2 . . TGTGCCAGCAGCACCCCCCCGGGCGGCGAGCAGTACTTC CASSTPPGGEQYF
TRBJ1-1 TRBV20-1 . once TGCAGTGCTAGTGGGTGGGGGACTAGGACTTTCTTT CSASGWGTRTFF
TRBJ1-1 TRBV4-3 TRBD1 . TGCGCCAGCAGCCAATCCAAGGGAAGAGGGGGCCTTATCTTT CASSQSKGRGGLIF
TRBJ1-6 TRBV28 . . TGTGCCAGCAGTTTGGACTTACTATTAACATATAGGCTTCATAATTCACCCCTCCACTTT CASSLDLLLTYRLHNSPLHF
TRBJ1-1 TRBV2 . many TGTGCCAGCAGTGTAAACACTGAAGCTTTCTTT CASSVNTEAFF
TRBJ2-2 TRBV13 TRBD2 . TGTGCCAGCAGTCTAGCGGGAGCTGGGACCGGGGAGCTGTTTTTT CASSLAGAGTGELFF
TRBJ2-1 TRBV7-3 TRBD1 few TGTGCCAGCAGCTTGGGACAGGGGGATGAGCAGTTCTTC CASSLGQGDEQFF
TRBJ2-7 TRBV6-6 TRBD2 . TGTGCCAGCAGTTACACACTAGCGGGAGAGCAGTACTTC CASSYTLAGEQYF
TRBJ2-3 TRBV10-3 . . TGTGCCATCAGTGACACCCGGTGGGACACAGATACGCAGTATTTT CAISDTRWDTDTQYF
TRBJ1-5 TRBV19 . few TGTGCCAGTAATTCGGCGTCCACCCCCAATCAGCCCCAGCATTTT CASNSASTPNQPQHF
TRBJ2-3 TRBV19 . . TGTGCCAGTAGTGAAGGGGGTGGGGGTATCGGTACAGATACGCAGTATTTT CASSEGGGGIGTDTQYF
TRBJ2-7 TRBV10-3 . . TGTGCCATCGGCGAAATACTCAGTTCCTACGAGCAGTACTTC CAIGEILSSYEQYF
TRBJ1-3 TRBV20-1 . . TGCAGTGCTAAAGAGACGGGTACTGGAAACACCATATATTTT CSAKETGTGNTIYF
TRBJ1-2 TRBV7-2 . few TGTGCCAGCAGCAACGCCGGAAATGGCTACACCTTC CASSNAGNGYTF
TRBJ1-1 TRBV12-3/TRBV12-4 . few TGTGCCAGCAGTTGGTCCACGAACACTGAAGCTTTCTTT CASSWSTNTEAFF
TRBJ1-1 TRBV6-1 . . TGTGCCAGCAGTGAACAGAGGGAAGCTTTCTTT CASSEQREAFF
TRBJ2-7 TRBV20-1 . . TGCAGTGCTAGAGATCTGTCAGGGGAGACCTACGAGCAGTACTTC CSARDLSGETYEQYF
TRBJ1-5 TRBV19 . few TGTGCCAGTAGTATAGGGCCTCGCCGAAGCAATCAGCCCCAGCATTTT CASSIGPRRSNQPQHF
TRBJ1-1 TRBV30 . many TGTGCCTGGGATGGACAGTTGAACACTGAAGCTTTCTTT CAWDGQLNTEAFF
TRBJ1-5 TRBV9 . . TGTGCCAGCAGCGTAGGTGGGAGGGAGCAGCCCCAGCATTTT CASSVGGREQPQHF